This T cell receptor beta chain was sequenced during a study of CD8 T cells in Susac syndrome. Reverse transcription of roughly 0.45 to 1 ug RNA used random hexamers. TCRdb reanalysed the immunoSEQ multiplex PCR reads using MiXCR and keeps one entry per CDR3 protein. The sample shows 120,000 or so distinct CDR3 sequences, about 94% of them seen only once. Germline lookup yields CDR1 LNHNV and CDR2 YYDKDF (reference sequence). This CDR3 comprises 15 residues. V shed 1 base and J 4 bases; nucleotides not matched to a gene: 1. The source material was CD8+ T cells from PBMCs. This chain joins TRBV15 and TRBJ2-3; TRBD2 matches 11 bases. This TCR derives from a human donor with Susac syndrome. Here the CDR3 reads CATSRASGGSDTQYF. CDR3 nucleotides: TGTGCCACCAGCAGAGCTAGCGGGGGGTCAGATACGCAGTATTTT.